Below are 17 T cell receptor beta chains sequenced from a single sample in a study of blood T cell repertoires in COVID-19. The method was immunoSEQ multiplex PCR; TCRdb's version includes in-frame clones alone and lacks a portion of them. The sample records about 200,000 clones, around nine tenths being singletons. Sequences were obtained from peripheral blood. The receptors here all came from a man aged 35 to 55 with acute or convalescent COVID-19.

The chain carries TRBV7-2 and TRBJ2-7, with D maybe TRBD2 (5 bases). Germline V CDR1 and CDR2: SGHTA, FQGNSA. The V gene lost 1 base and the J gene lost 0 bases, with 7 bases spanning the gap. The CDR3 extends over 14 amino acids. CDR3 in amino acids: CASSLVGSSYEQYF. Here the CDR3 DNA reads TGTGCCAGCAGCTTAGTGGGGAGCTCCTACGAGCAGTACTTC.

V usage is TRBV5-5 and J usage is TRBJ1-2, with D uncertain. Germline values: CDR1 SGHKS, CDR2 YYEKEE (reference sequence). V dropped 1 base and J dropped 2 bases, with 12 bases sitting between them. CDR3 length: 15 amino acids. The CDR3 DNA follows: TGTGCCAGCAGCTTGCACGGGGAGCTCAACTATGGCTACACCTTC. Amino acids: CASSLHGELNYGYTF.

The genes are TRBV5-5 and TRBJ2-7, with 7 bases lining up with TRBD1. The CDR3 consists of 14 residues. The junction had 2 bases not matched to a gene; V was cut back by 0 bases and J by 2 bases. Germline V CDR1 and CDR2: SGHKS, YYEKEE (reference sequence). For the CDR3, the DNA is TGTGCCAGCAGCTTGGGACAGGGACCCTACGAGCAGTACTTC. Residues: CASSLGQGPYEQYF.

The chain recombines TRBV6-5 with TRBJ1-1; the D gene is possibly TRBD1 (6 bases). The germline CDR1 and CDR2 sequences are MNHEY and SVGAGI. CDR3 size: 14 residues. Trimming cost V 7 bases and J 1 base, with 13 bases left between them. This CDR3 reads CASIPEDRNTEAFF. CDR3 DNA: TGTGCCAGCATCCCAGAGGACAGGAACACTGAAGCTTTCTTT.

CDR3 sequence (DNA): TGTGCCACCAGTGACACCGGGACAGGGACCCGCTATGGCTACACCTTC. Protein sequence: CATSDTGTGTRYGYTF. The J gene is TRBJ1-2, the V gene TRBV24-1, with 9 bases identical to TRBD1. The CDR3 runs to 16 residues. CDR1 and CDR2 from the germline V gene are KGHDR and SFDVKD. V shed 4 bases, J shed 4 bases, and the junction held 9 bases outside the gene matches.

The V gene is TRBV7-2, the J gene TRBJ2-4; 8 nucleotides agree with TRBD1. There are 15 residues in the CDR3. The germline V gene has CDR1 SGHTA and CDR2 FQGNSA. V was clipped by 4 bases and J by 7 bases; unmatched bases: 9. In DNA, the CDR3 is TGTGCCAGCAGCTCCGGTAACAGGGGGTTGAACATTCAGTACTTC. Translation gives CASSSGNRGLNIQYF.

This chain uses TRBV6-5 with TRBJ1-6, with D perhaps matching TRBD1 (6 bases). Between the trimmed V and J ends, which lost 0 bases and 9 bases, there was a span of 15 bases. CDR3 length: 16 residues. Germline CDR1 reads MNHEY; CDR2 reads SVGAGI. CDR3 DNA sequence: TGTGCCAGCAGTTACTCTGGGGGCCAGAGGGGTTCACCCCTCCACTTT. Translated: CASSYSGGQRGSPLHF.

This clone is a singleton in its sample. The chain joins TRBV28 to TRBJ1-3; maybe TRBD1 (5 bases). The CDR3 totals 16 residues. The germline V and J ends were trimmed by 6 bases and 0 bases, with 15 bases remaining between them. CDR1 and CDR2 from the germline V gene are MDHEN and SYDVKM. The CDR3 here is CASRRLTVSSGNTIYF. CDR3 nucleotide sequence: TGTGCCAGCAGGCGTCTGACAGTAAGCTCTGGAAACACCATATATTTT.

The rearrangement uses TRBV5-1 and TRBJ2-1; D might be TRBD1 (6 bases). V lost 3 bases and J 12 bases, leaving 10 bases between the germline ends. The CDR3 covers 11 residues. Germline lookup yields CDR1 SGHRS and CDR2 YFSETQ. CDR3 in DNA: TGCGCCAGCAGCTGGGGACATTCGCAGTTCTTC. It translates to CASSWGHSQFF.

The chain combines TRBV19 with TRBJ1-1; no reliable D call. CDR1 and CDR2 (germline): LNHDA, SQIVND (reference sequence). The V end was cut by 7 bases, the J end by 4 bases, with 16 bases between. The CDR3 covers 14 residues. CDR3 nucleotides: TGTGCCAGTACCCGCGGAGGCGCGGGCACTGAAGCTTTCTTT. Translated: CASTRGGAGTEAFF. The whole variable domain, remainder taken from reference TRBV19 and TRBJ1-1, is DGGITQSPKYLFRKEGQNVTLSCEQNLNHDAMYWYRQDPGQGLRLIYYSQIVNDFQKGDIAEGYSVSREKKESFPLTVTSAQKNPTAFYLCASTRGGAGTEAFFGQGTRLTVV.

The chain combines TRBV9 with TRBJ1-4; 9 nucleotides match TRBD1. With 3 bases clipped from V and 10 bases from J, the junction kept 10 bases outside the gene matches. CDR1 SGDLS and CDR2 YYNGEE come from the germline V gene. CDR3 length equals 15 residues. The CDR3 loop is CASSEMDRGGGKLFF. CDR3 DNA sequence: TGTGCCAGCAGCGAGATGGACAGGGGAGGAGGAAAACTGTTTTTT.

For the CDR3, the DNA is TGTGCCAGCAGCTCCCCTACGGGAGGTACTAATGAAAAACTGTTTTTT. Translation: CASSSPTGGTNEKLFF. The V and J genes are TRBV13 and TRBJ1-4; D not certain. The CDR3 has 16 amino acids. Germline CDR1 PRHDT, CDR2 FYEKMQ (reference sequence). V lost 4 bases and J 2 bases, leaving 14 bases between the germline ends.

This clone was recorded only once. The CDR3 sequence is CASVPGGRSTDTQYF. The DNA of the CDR3 is TGTGCCAGCGTCCCCGGGGGGCGGAGCACAGATACGCAGTATTTT. The chain is built from TRBV7-8 and TRBJ2-3; D might be TRBD2 (7 bases). The germline V gene has CDR1 SGHVS and CDR2 FQNEAQ. This CDR3 has 15 residues. Between the trimmed V and J ends, which lost 8 bases and 0 bases, there was a span of 15 bases.

V and J are TRBV7-3 and TRBJ2-2; D may be TRBD2 (6 bases). Germline CDR1 and CDR2: SGHTA and FQGTGA. With 5 bases removed from V and 7 bases from J, the gap between germline ends came to 8 bases. This CDR3 is built from 12 residues. CDR3 loop: CASSPEGGELFF. CDR3 nucleotide sequence: TGTGCCAGCAGCCCGGAGGGCGGGGAGCTGTTTTTT.

The chain is built from TRBV19 and TRBJ2-7, with 8 bases matching TRBD2. This CDR3 is 14 amino acids long. The germline CDR1 and CDR2 sequences are LNHDA and SQIVND (reference sequence). Trimming took 5 bases from V and 5 from J; bases not matched to a gene: 8. Here the CDR3 reads CASSSPGLVHEQYF. The CDR3, as DNA: TGTGCCAGTAGTTCTCCGGGACTAGTCCACGAGCAGTACTTC. The whole variable domain, remainder taken from reference TRBV19 and TRBJ2-7, is DGGITQSPKYLFRKEGQNVTLSCEQNLNHDAMYWYRQDPGQGLRLIYYSQIVNDFQKGDIAEGYSVSREKKESFPLTVTSAQKNPTAFYLCASSSPGLVHEQYFGPGTRLTVT.

This clone has more than one count but fewer than ten. The J gene is TRBJ1-1, the V gene TRBV5-1; 8 bases match TRBD1. With V trimmed by 3 bases and J by 5 bases, 6 bases remained unmatched. This CDR3 spans 14 amino acids. CDR1 SGHRS and CDR2 YFSETQ come from the germline V gene. The CDR3, as DNA: TGCGCCAGCAGCTCCCAGGGGGCAGGGACTGAAGCTTTCTTT. Translation: CASSSQGAGTEAFF. Complete variable domain (other parts from reference TRBV5-1 and TRBJ1-1): KAGVTQTPRYLIKTRGQQVTLSCSPISGHRSVSWYQQTPGQGLQFLFEYFSETQRNKGNFPGRFSGRQFSNSRSEMNVSTLELGDSALYLCASSSQGAGTEAFFGQGTRLTVV.

The chain uses TRBV7-2 and TRBJ2-3, with 10 bases lining up with TRBD1. The V gene end was trimmed by 5 bases and the J gene end by 2 bases; junction bases not matched to a gene: 10. Germline V CDR1 and CDR2: SGHTA, FQGNSA. The CDR3 consists of 17 residues. Written as DNA, the CDR3 is TGTGCCAGCAGCCTCCGACAGGGGGCACCACCCACAGATACGCAGTATTTT. This translates into CASSLRQGAPPTDTQYF.